This T cell receptor beta chain stems from a study of response to subunit inactivated influenza vaccine. This clonotype has more than one count but fewer than ten. V was shortened by 6 bases and J by 1 base, with 11 bases between the two germline ends. This CDR3 spans 13 amino acids. CDR1 and CDR2 (germline): SQVTM, ANQGSEA. A single record per CDR3 protein comes from TCRdb applying MiXCR to the RT-PCR reads. The sample lists over 450,000 distinct CDR3 sequences; 13% were seen once. Specimen: PBMCs from blood, collected around seven weeks after vaccination. The origin of this receptor is a man aged 50-59 years who received an inactivated influenza vaccine. V is TRBV29-1 and J is TRBJ2-3, with TRBD1 as a possible D gene (6 bases). The CDR3 bases are TGCAGCGTCCGCCCAGGGGGCACAGATACGCAGTATTTT. Encoded protein: CSVRPGGTDTQYF.